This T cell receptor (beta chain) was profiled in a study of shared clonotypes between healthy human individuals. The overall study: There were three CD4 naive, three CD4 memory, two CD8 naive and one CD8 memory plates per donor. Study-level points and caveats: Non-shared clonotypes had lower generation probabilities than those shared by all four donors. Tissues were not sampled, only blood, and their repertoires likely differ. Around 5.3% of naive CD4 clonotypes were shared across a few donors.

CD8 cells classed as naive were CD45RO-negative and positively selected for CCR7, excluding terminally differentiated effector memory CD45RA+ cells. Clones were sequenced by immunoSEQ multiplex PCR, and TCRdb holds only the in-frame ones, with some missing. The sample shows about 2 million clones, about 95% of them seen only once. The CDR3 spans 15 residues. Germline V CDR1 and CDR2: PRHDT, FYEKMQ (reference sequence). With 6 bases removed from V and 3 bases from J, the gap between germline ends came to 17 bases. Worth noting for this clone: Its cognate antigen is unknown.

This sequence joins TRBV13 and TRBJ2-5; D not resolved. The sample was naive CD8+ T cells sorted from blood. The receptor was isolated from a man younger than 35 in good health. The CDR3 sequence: CASRNGARSEETQYF. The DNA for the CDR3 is TGTGCCAGCAGGAACGGAGCTAGAAGTGAAGAGACCCAGTACTTC.